The sequence of this T cell receptor (beta chain) was determined in a study of long-term antiretroviral therapy in people with HIV. About the study: Sampling started about a decade before the 2015 immediate-ART recommendation.

They ran version v3.0 of the immunoSEQ assay at survey level. TCRdb keeps only in-frame clones here, not all; method: immunoSEQ multiplex PCR. Of 15,000 to 20,000 clones listed, approximately 95% are singletons. This sequence was found in a young man with HIV. The starting material was unsorted PBMCs, obtained less than 13 years after starting antiretroviral therapy.

The CDR3 DNA follows: TGTGCCAGCAGTTCCGGGCTTAACTATGGCTACACCTTC. It yields the protein CASSSGLNYGYTF. The chain joins TRBV6-5 to TRBJ1-2; D remains unclear. V was trimmed by 4 bases and J by 1 base, leaving 7 bases between them. The CDR3 has 13 residues. CDR1 and CDR2 (germline): MNHEY, SVGAGI.